The clone carrying this T cell receptor (beta chain) occurred a few times. This table comes from immunoSEQ multiplex PCR, and its TCRdb copy is limited to in-frame clones, with some not included. The sample includes 95,000 to 150,000 clones, 74% seen only once; the top ten take roughly 5.5%. These data belong to a study of blood T cell repertoires in COVID-19. For the study at large: Italy, Spain and the United States were the sources of the convalescent and acute COVID-19 samples.

The sequenced sample was peripheral blood. This TCR was recovered from a man aged 55-75 years with acute or convalescent COVID-19.

The CDR3 bases are TGTGCCAGCAGCTTAATAGCCGGTTCACCCCTCCACTTT. It encodes CASSLIAGSPLHF. The rearrangement uses TRBV7-3 and TRBJ1-6, with unresolved D. The length of the CDR3 is 13 residues. Germline CDR1 and CDR2: SGHTA and FQGTGA. V was cut by 1 base and J by 9 bases, with 7 bases left in between.